What follows are 23 T cell receptor beta chains derived from one specimen sequenced in a study of T-cell memory formation after mild COVID-19 (dated by TCRdb to about 2021). Library creation used 5' RACE. The instrument given in TCRdb is Illumina NovaSeq 6000. TCRdb trimmed public reads at Q25 via fastp, called clones via MiXCR and kept in-frame beta chains. Rows are combined by CDR3 protein, so each entry shows the most common genes and DNA. This sample holds some 340,000 distinct CDR3 sequences; 10% to 15% were observed only once. Of the sample, about a fifth falls within the top ten clones. Sequenced input: PBMCs or a T cell subset sorted from them (not recorded which). These receptors were obtained from a man aged 18 to 30 who had mild COVID-19 (a few samples of this study predate the infection). The sample titles of this study are shuffled in the database, so cell type and time point are left out; the donor was told from shared clones.

The rearrangement uses TRBV20-1 and TRBJ1-4; D gene uncertain. V shed 0 bases and J shed 0 bases, with 2 bases lying between them. CDR3 size: 13 residues. Germline V gives CDR1 DFQATT, CDR2 SNEGSKA (reference sequence). The CDR3 protein is CSAREPTNEKLFF. The CDR3 region has the DNA TGCAGTGCTAGAGAACCAACTAATGAAAAACTGTTTTTT.

This clonotype has more than one count but fewer than ten. V and J are TRBV6-5 and TRBJ2-5; perhaps TRBD1 as D (6 bases). The V gene's germline CDR1 is MNHEY and CDR2 SVGAGI. V lost 0 bases, J lost 2 bases, and 10 bases lay in between. The CDR3 is 15 residues long. CDR3 protein: CASSYSTGWQETQYF. The DNA of the CDR3 is TGTGCCAGCAGTTACTCGACAGGATGGCAAGAGACCCAGTACTTC.

This clonotype was counted a few times. V usage is TRBV5-1 and J usage is TRBJ2-5; 11 bases are a match to TRBD2. This CDR3 comprises 16 residues. V dropped 4 bases and J dropped 5; count of bases not matched to a gene: 10. In germline, CDR1 is SGHRS, CDR2 YFSETQ. In DNA form, the CDR3 reads TGCGCCAGCAGCCGCAAGACTAGCGGGGAAATGGAGACCCAGTACTTC. Translating it yields CASSRKTSGEMETQYF. Variable domain in full (rest from reference TRBV5-1 and TRBJ2-5): KAGVTQTPRYLIKTRGQQVTLSCSPISGHRSVSWYQQTPGQGLQFLFEYFSETQRNKGNFPGRFSGRQFSNSRSEMNVSTLELGDSALYLCASSRKTSGEMETQYFGPGTRLLVL.

J is TRBJ2-6 and V is TRBV20-1; no reliable D call. Trimming pared 7 bases from V and 2 bases from J, leaving 9 bases between. The germline V gene has CDR1 DFQATT and CDR2 SNEGSKA (reference sequence). The CDR3 consists of 13 residues. This chain's CDR3 is CSVKRTGANVLTF. The CDR3 DNA sequence: TGCAGTGTCAAACGCACTGGGGCCAACGTCCTGACTTTC.

The CDR3 bases are TGCGCCAGCAGTCAAGGGGCAACAGATACGCAGTATTTT. Translation gives CASSQGATDTQYF. The chain uses TRBV23-1 and TRBJ2-3; D is perhaps TRBD1 (5 bases). TRBV23-1 falls under the ORF class, with uncertain function. V was cut by 2 bases and J by 3 bases, with 6 bases left in between. The CDR3 length is 13 residues.

The chain employs TRBV19 and TRBJ2-6; the D is unclear. The CDR3 extends over 15 amino acids. The germline CDR1 and CDR2 sequences are LNHDA and SQIVND (reference sequence). The V end was cut by 5 bases, the J end by 3 bases, with 11 bases between. CDR3 protein: CASSRLPGGANVLTF. The CDR3 DNA reads TGTGCCAGTAGTCGTTTGCCAGGTGGGGCCAACGTCCTGACTTTC.

This clonotype was counted a single time. V gene TRBV7-3 combines with J gene TRBJ2-1; 10 bases are shared with TRBD2. CDR3 size: 15 residues. The germline gives CDR1 SGHTA, CDR2 FQGTGA. V lost 5 bases, J lost 5 bases, and 6 bases stayed unmatched. The CDR3 DNA sequence: TGTGCCAGCAGCCCTAGCGGGGGATCGGACAATGAGCAGTTCTTC. As protein: CASSPSGGSDNEQFF.

This clonotype was seen a handful of times. The rearrangement uses TRBV18 and TRBJ1-2, with D hard to call. V was trimmed by 3 bases and J by 10 bases, leaving 15 bases between them. Germline assignment: CDR1 KGHSH and CDR2 LQKENI. This CDR3 contains 13 residues. CDR3 sequence: CASSPTGGLNYTF. CDR3 bases: TGTGCCAGCTCACCGACCGGCGGGTTAAACTACACCTTC.

This clonotype was seen repeatedly, ten times or more. The chain uses TRBV4-2 and TRBJ2-3; D is ambiguous. Trimming cost V 3 bases and J 14 bases, with 18 bases left between them. The length of the CDR3 is 13 residues. In germline, CDR1 is LGHNA, CDR2 YNFKEQ. The CDR3 sequence is CASSQGPGSSPYF. Written as DNA, the CDR3 is TGTGCCAGCAGCCAGGGCCCGGGTTCAAGCCCGTATTTT.

The rearrangement uses TRBV2 and TRBJ2-3; 9 bases line up with TRBD2. Germline CDR1 and CDR2: SNHLY and FYNNEI. The CDR3 totals 16 residues. V shed 5 bases and J 5 bases; nucleotides not matched to a gene: 11. CDR3 residues: CASSTPGRGGRDTQYF. CDR3 nucleotides: TGTGCCAGCAGTACCCCGGGGCGGGGGGGAAGAGATACGCAGTATTTT.

This clonotype came up a few times. J is TRBJ1-3 and V is TRBV5-1; D is undetermined. Germline V CDR1 and CDR2: SGHRS, YFSETQ. The V and J ends lost 4 bases and 0 bases respectively, with 14 bases between them. The CDR3 loop spans 16 amino acids. Here the CDR3 reads CASSPHLTSSGNTIYF. Here the CDR3 DNA reads TGCGCCAGCAGCCCTCATCTCACGAGCTCTGGAAACACCATATATTTT.

This clonotype was found a few times. The rearrangement links TRBV5-1 to TRBJ2-5, with TRBD1 matching over 7 bases. Germline V gene sequence: CDR1 SGHRS, CDR2 YFSETQ. The CDR3 covers 13 residues. With 4 bases clipped from V and 5 bases from J, the junction kept 5 bases outside the gene matches. CDR3 nucleotides: TGCGCCAGCAGCGACAGGGCCCGGGAGACCCAGTACTTC. Translation: CASSDRARETQYF.

The rearrangement uses TRBV7-9 and TRBJ1-5; D remains ambiguous. The CDR3 is made up of 13 amino acids. Trimming took off 0 bases at V and 11 bases at J, with 11 bases between the two ends. CDR1 SEHNR and CDR2 FQNEAQ come from the germline V gene (reference sequence). The CDR3 reads CASSLAWGEAQHF. The CDR3 DNA is TGTGCCAGCAGCTTAGCGTGGGGAGAGGCCCAGCATTTT. The full variable domain, with the rest looked up from reference TRBV7-9 and TRBJ1-5, is DTGVSQNPRHKITKRGQNVTFRCDPISEHNRLYWYRQTLGQGPEFLTYFQNEAQLEKSRLLSDRFSAERPKGSFSTLEIQRTEQGDSAMYLCASSLAWGEAQHFGDGTRLSIL.

The J gene is TRBJ1-1, the V gene TRBV12-3 or TRBV12-4; D gene ambiguous. Trimming took off 4 bases at V and 1 base at J, with 13 bases between the two ends. The CDR3 is 15 residues long. The CDR3 DNA reads TGTGCCAGCAGTTACTCCGGACGGGGGAACACTGAAGCTTTCTTT. Its translation: CASSYSGRGNTEAFF.

The chain employs TRBV20-1 and TRBJ2-7; 8 bases match TRBD1. V lost 2 bases to trimming and J lost 4 bases; unmatched junction nucleotides: 1. Per the germline V gene, CDR1 is DFQATT and CDR2 is SNEGSKA (reference sequence). This CDR3 region has 12 residues. CDR3 residues: CSARRTGYEQYF. CDR3 DNA sequence: TGCAGTGCTAGACGGACAGGGTACGAGCAGTACTTC.

The chain links TRBV5-1 to TRBJ2-1; TRBD1 aligns across 8 bases. V trimming: 3 bases; J trimming: 5 bases; junction bases outside the gene matches: 7. CDR1 and CDR2 from the germline V gene are SGHRS and YFSETQ. CDR3 length equals 15 residues. The CDR3 loop is CASSWDHRGNNEQFF. The CDR3 bases are TGCGCCAGCAGCTGGGACCACAGGGGGAACAATGAGCAGTTCTTC.

This clonotype was recorded at least ten times. The J gene is TRBJ1-2, the V gene TRBV4-3; TRBD1 might be the D (6 bases). This CDR3 has 14 amino acids. V was pared by 0 bases and J by 3 bases, with 8 bases between. Germline loops: CDR1 LGHNA, CDR2 YSLEER. DNA for the CDR3: TGCGCCAGCAGCCAAGAGTGGACAGACTATGGCTACACCTTC. Protein sequence: CASSQEWTDYGYTF.

Worth noting for this clonotype: A much more abundant neighbour one base away suggests this may be a read error. As DNA, the CDR3 is TGTGCCAGCAGCTTAGTAGGGACAGCTACCTACAATGAGCAGTTCTTC. Its protein product is CASSLVGTATYNEQFF. The chain couples TRBV7-2 to TRBJ2-1, with 7 bases that match TRBD1. This CDR3 has 16 amino acids. The germline V gene encodes CDR1 SGHTA and CDR2 FQGNSA. J lost 2 bases, V lost 1 base, and 5 bases had no gene match. The full variable domain, its missing parts supplied by reference TRBV7-2 and TRBJ2-1, is GAGVSQSPSNKVTEKGKDVELRCDPISGHTALYWYRQSLGQGLEFLIYFQGNSAPDKSGLPSDRFSAERTGGSVSTLTIQRTQQEDSAVYLCASSLVGTATYNEQFFGPGTRLTVL.

In this sample, this clonotype turned up many times. The rearrangement uses TRBV3-1 and TRBJ2-1, with 7 nucleotides matching TRBD1. The trim removed 6 bases at V and 4 bases at J, leaving 0 bases unmatched. The V gene's germline CDR1 is LGHDT and CDR2 YNNKEL (reference sequence). This CDR3 region has 12 residues. The chain's CDR3 is CASRQGYNEQFF. The CDR3 DNA reads as TGTGCCAGCAGACAGGGGTACAATGAGCAGTTCTTC.

J is TRBJ1-2 and V is TRBV12-3 or TRBV12-4; possible D gene TRBD1, 6 bases. The CDR3 length is 16 residues. V lost 5 bases, J lost 7 bases, and 23 bases lay in between. This chain's CDR3 is CASSPPGVAGWFGYTF. CDR3 coding DNA: TGTGCCAGCAGTCCCCCAGGGGTGGCAGGGTGGTTTGGCTACACCTTC.

The chain employs TRBV10-3 and TRBJ2-5; D is possibly TRBD2 (6 bases). The CDR3 runs 14 residues. Trimming left V 2 bases short and J 1 base short, with 8 bases between. Germline CDR1 ENHRY, CDR2 SYGVKD. Written as DNA, the CDR3 is TGTGCCATCAGTGAGCAGGGACTCCAAGAGACCCAGTACTTC. It encodes CAISEQGLQETQYF.

This clonotype was recorded a few times. This rearrangement joins TRBV18 to TRBJ2-3; D may be TRBD2 (6 bases). The germline V and J ends were trimmed by 0 bases and 0 bases, with 13 bases remaining between them. The CDR3 totals 17 residues. Germline lookup yields CDR1 KGHSH and CDR2 LQKENI. CDR3 amino acids: CASSPPAGRDSTDTQYF. CDR3 in DNA: TGTGCCAGCTCACCACCGGCGGGACGGGATAGCACAGATACGCAGTATTTT.

This clonotype was detected only a few times. CDR3 protein: CARAAGGYTF. The CDR3 nucleotides are TGTGCCAGAGCTGCGGGGGGCTACACCTTC. The chain couples TRBV7-3 to TRBJ1-2; D gene uncertain. The V gene's germline CDR1 is SGHTA and CDR2 FQGTGA. V was shortened by 9 bases and J by 8 bases, with 10 bases between the two germline ends. CDR3 length: 10 amino acids.